Below, 9 T cell receptor beta chains from the same sample are listed, as sequenced in a study of shared clonotypes between healthy human individuals. The data were produced by immunoSEQ multiplex PCR, yet TCRdb's version contains in-frame clones alone and is incomplete. The sample carries under 600,000 clones, 95% to 98% recorded once. Terminally differentiated effector memory CD45RA+ cells were left out of the naive CD8 fraction, which was CD45RO-negative and positively selected for CCR7. Sequencing input: naive CD8+ T cells sorted from blood. These receptor sequences come from a man aged 30 to 39 in good health.

V and J are TRBV21-1 and TRBJ2-7; TRBD1, the table's D call, lacks a check against the DNA. TRBV21-1 represents a pseudogene. The CDR3 is made up of 15 amino acids. The CDR3 reads CASSGTGTGRYEQYF. For the CDR3, the DNA is TGTGCCAGCAGCGGAACGGGGACAGGGCGGTACGAGCAGTACTTC.

V gene TRBV27 combines with J gene TRBJ1-1; 8 positions match TRBD1. The CDR3 has 15 amino acids. Germline loops: CDR1 MNHEY, CDR2 SMNVEV (reference sequence). Trimming took 7 bases from V and 2 from J; bases not matched to a gene: 9. The CDR3: CASKLRDRPNTEAFF. Written as DNA, the CDR3 is TGTGCCAGCAAACTACGGGACAGGCCTAACACTGAAGCTTTCTTT.

The genes are TRBV7-9 and TRBJ2-3, with D perhaps matching TRBD2 (5 bases). The V and J ends lost 5 bases and 5 bases respectively, with 8 bases between them. Germline V CDR1 and CDR2: SEHNR, FQNEAQ (reference sequence). The CDR3 totals 12 residues. CDR3 coding DNA: TGTGCCAGCAGCGGACGGGAAGATACGCAGTATTTT. Translating gives CASSGREDTQYF.

A note on this clone: The same CDR3 also results from other DNA sequences found in this sample. The chain combines TRBV27 with TRBJ2-5; D gene uncertain. The CDR3 length is 14 residues. From germline, CDR1 is MNHEY and CDR2 SMNVEV (reference sequence). Trimming stripped 1 base from V and 3 bases from J, with 9 bases between. DNA for the CDR3: TGTGCCAGCAGTTTATTGGGCGCGGAAGAGACCCAGTACTTC. Its protein product is CASSLLGAEETQYF.

The V call is TRBV12-2, the J call TRBJ2-1. TRBV12-2 is tagged as a pseudogene. There are 16 residues in the CDR3. In nucleotides, the CDR3 is TGTGCAAGTCGCTTAGCGTCCCAAGGCTCCTACAATGAGCAGTTCTTC. Encoded protein: CASRLASQGSYNEQFF.

The chain carries TRBV29-1 and TRBJ2-1; 9 bases line up with TRBD1. Germline assignment: CDR1 SQVTM and CDR2 ANQGSEA. The V segment lost 3 bases and the J segment 8 bases; nucleotides outside the gene matches: 8. This CDR3 is 14 amino acids long. CDR3 nucleotide sequence: TGCAGCGTTGACCTAGGACAGGGGAACTATGAGCAGTTCTTC. Residues: CSVDLGQGNYEQFF.

V is TRBV2 and J is TRBJ1-2, with 9 bases that match TRBD1. Trimming at V came to 6 bases and at J to 8 bases, leaving 10 bases not matched to a gene. This CDR3 region has 14 residues. CDR1 is SNHLY and CDR2 is FYNNEI in the germline V gene. CDR3 coding DNA: TGTGCCAGCAGGCCGGGACAGGGAAAAGAAGGCTACACCTTC. Its translation is CASRPGQGKEGYTF.

The rearrangement uses TRBV11-1 and TRBJ2-7; 8 bases agree with TRBD1. The CDR3 covers 15 residues. CDR1 and CDR2 (germline): SGHAT, FQDESV (reference sequence). Unmatched junction bases numbered 9, after V lost 5 bases and J lost 3 bases. CDR3 amino acids: CASSALDRGVYEQYF. The DNA for the CDR3 is TGTGCCAGCAGCGCCCTAGACAGGGGAGTCTACGAGCAGTACTTC.

V and J are TRBV7-9 and TRBJ2-5, with a tentative D call TRBD2 (6 bases). Trimming pared 8 bases from V and 3 bases from J, leaving 13 bases between. The CDR3 length is 13 residues. Germline assignment: CDR1 SEHNR and CDR2 FQNEAQ (reference sequence). CDR3 nucleotides: TGTGCCAGCGGGCTAGGAGGGGAAGAGACCCAGTACTTC. Translation gives CASGLGGEETQYF.